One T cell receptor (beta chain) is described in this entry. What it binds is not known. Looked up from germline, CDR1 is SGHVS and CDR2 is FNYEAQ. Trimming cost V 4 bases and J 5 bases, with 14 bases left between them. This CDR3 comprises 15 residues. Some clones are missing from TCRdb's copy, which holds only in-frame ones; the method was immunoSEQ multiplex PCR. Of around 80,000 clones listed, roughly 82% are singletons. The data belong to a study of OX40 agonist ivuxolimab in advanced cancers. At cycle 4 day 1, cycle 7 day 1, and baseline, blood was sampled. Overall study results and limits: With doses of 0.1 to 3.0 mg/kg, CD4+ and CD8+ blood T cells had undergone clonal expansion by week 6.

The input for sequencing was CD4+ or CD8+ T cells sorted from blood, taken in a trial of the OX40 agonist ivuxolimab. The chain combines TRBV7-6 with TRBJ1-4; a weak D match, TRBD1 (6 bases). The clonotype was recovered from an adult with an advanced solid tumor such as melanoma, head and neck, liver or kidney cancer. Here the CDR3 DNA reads TGTGCCAGCAGCTCAAGTTTGGGACAAAATGAAAAACTGTTTTTT. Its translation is CASSSSLGQNEKLFF.